This T cell receptor (beta chain) derives from a study of cytomegalovirus exposure and HLA in healthy donors. Trimming removed 2 bases at V and 6 bases at J, with 8 bases between. Germline-derived CDR1 and CDR2 are MRHNA and SNTAGT. CDR3 length equals 14 residues. Study-wide results and caveats: TCR beta sequences numbering around 15,000 were associated with HLA alleles at 0.05 false discovery rate in a later analysis. Later analysis associated a missense DCLRE1C variant with TCR beta V- and J-gene trimming. As was reported, the HLA-A and HLA-B alleles of most subjects were accurately predicted from TCR beta sequences. A previous analysis found most TCR beta V segments productive roughly 87% or roughly 30% of the time.

This clone turned up a few times. Its antigen is as yet unknown. Both 60 Vbeta primers and 13 Jbeta primers went into the PCR. Clones were read by immunoSEQ multiplex PCR, and TCRdb kept only the in-frame ones, dropping some. The sample holds some 150,000 clones, over 60% seen once. The TCR comes from a man aged 40-49 years in good health and CMV-seronegative. Material for sequencing was PBMCs. The V and J genes are TRBV6-4 and TRBJ1-6; weak D call: TRBD1 (6 bases). The CDR3, as DNA: TGTGCCAGCAGTGACGACAGGCCTAATTCACCCCTCCACTTT. It encodes CASSDDRPNSPLHF.